The present T cell receptor (beta chain) was sequenced within a study of blood T cell repertoires in COVID-19. Germline V gene sequence: CDR1 MNHEY, CDR2 SVGEGT. With 0 bases clipped from V and 2 bases from J, the junction kept 6 bases outside the gene matches. The CDR3 has 17 residues. Sequencing used immunoSEQ multiplex PCR; TCRdb keeps in-frame clones, though not all of them. The data show about 250,000 clones, about 84% seen once. This clone appeared once. The TCR originated in a woman aged 80 or over with COVID-19, enrolled during active disease. The rearrangement uses TRBV6-2 or TRBV6-3 and TRBJ1-5; 8 positions match TRBD1. Sequencing was performed on peripheral blood. The CDR3 nucleotides are TGTGCCAGCAGTTACTCACAGGGGGTCACGGGCAATCAGCCCCAGCATTTT. Translation: CASSYSQGVTGNQPQHF.